These T cell receptor beta chains were read from a single sample in a study of cytomegalovirus exposure and HLA in healthy donors. Measured with immunoSEQ multiplex PCR; TCRdb has only the in-frame clones, and not every one. The sample holds about 160,000 clones. The sequencing input was PBMCs. The receptors originated from a woman in her sixties or seventies in good health and CMV-seronegative. Each CDR3 is given with its conserved first and last residue. The order of the fields is V gene, J gene, D gene, CDR3 DNA, CDR3 protein. D genes are given only for firm matches.

TRBV28,TRBJ1-5,NA,TGTGCCAGCACTTTCCCCCCCTATAATCAGCCCCAGCATTTT,CASTFPPYNQPQHF
TRBV6-5,TRBJ2-1,TRBD2,TGTGCCAGCAGCGCCGGGACTAGATACAATGAGCAGTTCTTC,CASSAGTRYNEQFF
TRBV7-7,TRBJ2-1,NA,TGTGCCAGCAGCTTAGTTCTCGGGGACTCCTACAATGAGCAGTTCTTC,CASSLVLGDSYNEQFF
TRBV15,TRBJ2-2,TRBD2,TGTGCCACCAGCAGCGGAAGACTAGCTGCGAACACCGGGGAGCTGTTTTTT,CATSSGRLAANTGELFF
TRBV7-8,TRBJ2-7,TRBD2,TGTGCCAGCAGCTTGGGGACTAGCGGGTACTACGAGCAGTACTTC,CASSLGTSGYYEQYF
TRBV5-1,TRBJ2-3,TRBD2,TGCGCCAGCAGGGGTGGGACTAGGTACACAGATACGCAGTATTTT,CASRGGTRYTDTQYF
TRBV7-3,TRBJ2-7,NA,TGTGCCAGCAGCCCTCAGGGCAGCTCCTACGAGCAGTACTTC,CASSPQGSSYEQYF
TRBV5-1,TRBJ2-5,TRBD2,TGCGCCAGCAGCTTGAGTTCTAGCGGGGGGCTAGAGACCCAGTACTTC,CASSLSSSGGLETQYF
TRBV9,TRBJ2-6,TRBD1,TGTGCCAGCAGTTTGGACAGGGTGACTTCTGGGGCCAACGTCCTGACTTTC,CASSLDRVTSGANVLTF
TRBV27,TRBJ2-7,TRBD2,TGTGCCAGCAGTTACCGGCCGAGCGCCGGGACTAGCGGGAGCCGGGACGAGCAGTACTTC,CASSYRPSAGTSGSRDEQYF
TRBV6-5,TRBJ1-5,NA,TGTGCCAGCAGAGTTAGCAGGGAAAGCAATCAGCCCCAGCATTTT,CASRVSRESNQPQHF
TRBV9,TRBJ1-5,NA,TGTGCCAGCAGCGTAAGCGGTTCGGGCAATCAGCCCCAGCATTTT,CASSVSGSGNQPQHF
TRBV10-3,TRBJ1-5,NA,TGTGCCATCAGTGCCGCGGACAGCCGCACAGGCAATCAGCCCCAGCATTTT,CAISAADSRTGNQPQHF
TRBV19,TRBJ1-2,NA,TGTGCCAGTAGTAATAGACAGGCTGAGCAGCGAGGCTACACCTTC,CASSNRQAEQRGYTF
TRBV4-2,TRBJ1-1,TRBD1,TGTGCCAGCAGCCAAATCGGACAGGCTGAAGCTTTCTTT,CASSQIGQAEAFF
TRBV5-1,TRBJ1-6,NA,TGCGCCAGCAGCGTGGTCCGGGACACCTATAATTCACCCCTCCACTTT,CASSVVRDTYNSPLHF
TRBV7-8,TRBJ1-5,TRBD1,TGTGCCAGCAGCCCCGACAGGGGTTTTGAGCCCCAGCATTTT,CASSPDRGFEPQHF
TRBV9,TRBJ2-1,TRBD2,TGTGCCAGCAGCGTAGAGACTAGCGGCTACAATGAGCAGTTCTTC,CASSVETSGYNEQFF
TRBV7-2,TRBJ1-1,TRBD1,TGTGCCAGCAGCCCCCGGGACAGCATCATGAACACTGAAGCTTTCTTT,CASSPRDSIMNTEAFF
TRBV19,TRBJ2-3,NA,TGTGCCAGTACCGGCCGGGGATCTAGCACAGATACGCAGTATTTT,CASTGRGSSTDTQYF
TRBV16,TRBJ1-4,NA,TGTGCCAGCAGCCCCCAGGACAGCCTAAATGAAAAACTGTTTTTT,CASSPQDSLNEKLFF
TRBV2,TRBJ2-3,TRBD1,TGTGCCAGCAGACAGGGGGCAGGTACGCAGTATTTT,CASRQGAGTQYF
TRBV7-2,TRBJ2-4,TRBD1,TGTGCCAGCAGCAACCTACCGGGACAGGGGTACGGTGGTGAAAACATTCAGTACTTC,CASSNLPGQGYGGENIQYF
TRBV11-3,TRBJ2-7,NA,TGTGCCAGCAGCTTAACCGGACAGACTCATGAGGAGCAGTACTTC,CASSLTGQTHEEQYF
TRBV7-9,TRBJ2-5,NA,TGTGCCAGCAGCTTAAAGGAGGGACACCAAGAGACCCAGTACTTC,CASSLKEGHQETQYF
TRBV6-1,TRBJ2-5,TRBD2,TGTGCCAGCATAGCGGGGGGGTACCAAGAGACCCAGTACTTC,CASIAGGYQETQYF
TRBV5-1,TRBJ1-2,NA,TGCGCCAGCAGCTTGGCGAGGGAGGGCTACACCTTC,CASSLAREGYTF
TRBV6-5,TRBJ1-3,TRBD1,TGTGCCAGCAGGTTCGACAGGGCCCCCGGAAACACCATATATTTT,CASRFDRAPGNTIYF
TRBV18,TRBJ2-7,TRBD2,TGTGCCAGCTCACCGGGCTCTAGCGGGAGGGCCTCTTACGAGCAGTACTTC,CASSPGSSGRASYEQYF
TRBV18,TRBJ1-2,NA,TGTGCCAGCTCACCACAGCAGGGTGATGGCTACACCTTC,CASSPQQGDGYTF
TRBV29-1,TRBJ1-1,NA,TGCAGCGTCGGCCCGAGGGGAGGATGGGACACTGAAGCTTTCTTT,CSVGPRGGWDTEAFF